A single sample is the source of the 28 T cell receptor gamma chains below, sequenced in a study of gamma-delta T cells after stem cell transplantation. TCRdb fed the RT-PCR reads into CATT to redo clone calling. Of roughly 580 gamma-chain clones listed, more than 20% were seen once; the top ten hold roughly 68%. Material: gamma-delta T cells. The source is a human donor. It is not recorded whose cells these are; they may come from a transplant donor.

This clone appeared a few times. A much larger clone lies a single base off, so this may be a read error. Other DNA sequences of this sample code for an identical CDR3. The chain is built from TRGV9 and TRGJP. This CDR3 region has 16 residues. V was pared by 3 bases and J by 4 bases, with 3 bases of the junction left unmatched. In germline, CDR1 is GITISATS, CDR2 ISYDGTV (reference sequence). CDR3 nucleotide sequence: TGTGCCTTGTGGGAGCTTCAAGAGTTGGGCAAAAAAATCAAGGTATTT. Protein sequence: CALWELQELGKKIKVF.

The gene calls are TRGV9 and TRGJP. CDR1 and CDR2 (germline): GITISATS, ISYDGTV (reference sequence). V lost 2 bases and J lost 3; bases outside the gene matches: 4. The CDR3 length is 17 residues. CDR3 DNA: TGTGCCTTGTGGGAGGCAAAGCAAGAGTTGGGCAAAAAAATCAAGGTATTT. Amino acid sequence: CALWEAKQELGKKIKVF.

The V call is TRGV4, the J call TRGJ1 or TRGJ2. Germline CDR1 is EGSTGY and CDR2 is YDSYTSSV. This CDR3 comprises 13 residues. The V gene end was trimmed by 4 bases and the J gene end by 3 bases; junction bases not matched to a gene: 6. The CDR3 DNA is TGTGCCACCTGGGAAGGCGCTTATTATAAGAAACTCTTT. It specifies CATWEGAYYKKLF.

This clone was seen only a few times. The rearrangement links TRGV8 to TRGJP2. Losses at the gene ends were 2 bases for V and 2 bases for J; bases not matched to a gene: 8. Germline V lookup: CDR1 VENAVY, CDR2 YDSYNSRV. CDR3 length: 16 amino acids. CDR3 nucleotides: TGTGCCACCTGGGATAAGGGACCCAGTAGTGATTGGATCAAGACGTTT. It translates to CATWDKGPSSDWIKTF.

This chain joins TRGV9 and TRGJ1 or TRGJ2. The CDR3 is made up of 12 amino acids. Germline CDR1 GITISATS, CDR2 ISYDGTV (reference sequence). Trimming removed 2 bases from V and 6 bases from J; junction bases left unmatched: 4. The CDR3 reads CALWEEPYKKLF. DNA of the CDR3: TGTGCCTTGTGGGAGGAGCCTTATAAGAAACTCTTT.

This clone has only a few counts. Possible read error: a much larger clone is one base away. Other DNA sequences within the sample encode an identical CDR3. This chain links TRGV9 with TRGJP. CDR1 GITISATS and CDR2 ISYDGTV come from the germline V gene (reference sequence). The CDR3 is 16 residues long. With 2 bases clipped from V and 4 bases from J, the junction kept 2 bases outside the gene matches. The CDR3 here is CALWEGQELGKKIKVF. CDR3 nucleotides: TGTGCCTTGTGGGAGGGACAAGAGTTGGGCAAAAAAATCAAGGTATTT.

This clone has only one observation. The junction and the germline gene differ at one end; a read error may be behind it. The rearrangement links TRGV9 to TRGJP. Germline V gene lookup returns CDR1 GITISATS and CDR2 ISYDGTV (reference sequence). This CDR3 comprises 17 residues. The CDR3 here is CALWEVSGEWGKKNKVF. The CDR3 DNA reads as TGTGCCTTGTGGGAGGTTTCGGGAGAGTGGGGCAAAAAAAACAAGGTATTT.

This clone was observed a few times. The CDR3 nucleotides read TGTGCCTTGTGGGAGGTGCATTGGAATAAGTCAGAAAAGAAACTCTTT. Translated, it gives CALWEVHWNKSEKKLF. The rearrangement joins TRGV9 to TRGJ1 or TRGJ2. The CDR3 contains 16 residues. The V and J ends lost 0 bases and 10 bases, in that order; junction bases with no gene match: 18. Germline lookup yields CDR1 GITISATS and CDR2 ISYDGTV (reference sequence).

Comment on this clone: A much larger clone differs by one base, so this may be a read error. This CDR3 is also generated by other DNA sequences in the sample. The V call is TRGV9, the J call TRGJ1 or TRGJ2. Germline V lookup: CDR1 GITISATS, CDR2 ISYDGTV (reference sequence). The CDR3 spans 12 residues. Trimming at V came to 3 bases and at J to 3 bases, leaving 2 bases not matched to a gene. The CDR3 DNA reads TGTGCCTTGTGGGAGTTTTATTATAAGAAACTCTTT. Its protein is CALWEFYYKKLF.

This clone was counted between two and nine times. This likely stems from a read error, as it lies one base from a far larger clone. The chain uses TRGV9 and TRGJP. Germline CDR1 and CDR2: GITISATS and ISYDGTV (reference sequence). The CDR3 length is 15 residues. CDR3 protein: CALWEKELGKKIRVF. For the CDR3, the DNA is TGTGCCTTGTGGGAAAAAGAGTTGGGCAAAAAAATCAGGGTATTT.

This clone was counted a few times. The rearrangement uses TRGV9 and TRGJP. This CDR3 has 20 amino acids. Germline CDR1 reads GITISATS; CDR2 reads ISYDGTV (reference sequence). The ends lost 0 bases at V and 6 bases at J; junction bases unmatched: 14. CDR3 sequence (DNA): TGTGCCTTGTGGGAGGTGGGGGAAATCCGGGTAGAGTTGGGCAAAAAAATCAAGGTATTT. Encoded protein: CALWEVGEIRVELGKKIKVF.

About this clone itself: The mismatch at residue 7 between this DNA's translation and the TCRdb protein of a much larger clone likely reflects a read error; the protein shown is translated from the DNA. The CDR3 sequence: CATWDRLNRADSSDWIKTF. The DNA for the CDR3 is TGTGCCACATGGGACAGGCTGAATCGGGCCGATAGTAGTGATTGGATCAAGACGTTT. The gene calls are TRGV3 and TRGJP2. The CDR3 totals 19 residues. Germline loops: CDR1 VTNTFY, CDR2 YDVSTARD (reference sequence).

This clone was found a few times. This chain connects TRGV9 to TRGJP. This CDR3 is 16 amino acids long. V shed 2 bases, J shed 9 bases, and the junction held 7 bases outside the gene matches. Germline V gives CDR1 GITISATS, CDR2 ISYDGTV (reference sequence). The CDR3 loop is CALWEEVGLGKKIKVF. In DNA form, the CDR3 reads TGTGCCTTGTGGGAGGAGGTCGGGTTGGGCAAAAAAATCAAGGTATTT.

The table lists this clone with a few counts. The sample contains more than one DNA sequence encoding this CDR3. V usage is TRGV9 and J usage is TRGJP. Germline V lookup: CDR1 GITISATS, CDR2 ISYDGTV (reference sequence). Trimming removed 0 bases from V and 4 bases from J; junction bases left unmatched: 3. This CDR3 is built from 17 residues. The CDR3 loop reads CALWEVRQELGKKIKVF. The CDR3 nucleotides are TGTGCCTTGTGGGAGGTGAGACAAGAGTTGGGCAAAAAAATCAAGGTATTT.

Here the CDR3 reads CATWRFYYKKLF. DNA of the CDR3: TGTGCCACCTGGAGGTTTTATTATAAGAAACTCTTT. The V call is TRGV3, the J call TRGJ1 or TRGJ2. Per the germline V gene, CDR1 is VTNTFY and CDR2 is YDVSTARD (reference sequence). With 6 bases clipped from V and 3 bases from J, the junction kept 5 bases outside the gene matches. CDR3 size: 12 residues.

This clone has only a few counts. This chain connects TRGV9 to TRGJ1 or TRGJ2. The V segment lost 2 bases and the J segment 10 bases; nucleotides outside the gene matches: 17. Germline-derived CDR1 and CDR2 are GITISATS and ISYDGTV (reference sequence). There are 15 residues in the CDR3. CDR3 in DNA: TGTGCCTTGTGGGAGGCCCAATCAAGACATCGGAAGAAACTCTTT. Amino acids: CALWEAQSRHRKKLF.

This clone was recorded a few times. CDR3 nucleotides: TGTGCCACCCCTTTGGCCCGGTATTATAAGAAACTCTTT. Protein sequence: CATPLARYYKKLF. The chain has TRGV2 and TRGJ1 or TRGJ2. This CDR3 has 13 amino acids. CDR1 EGSNGY and CDR2 YDSYNSKV come from the germline V gene. After removal of 9 bases from V and 4 bases from J, the junction contained 12 bases not matched to a gene.

This clone came up a few times. This sequence joins TRGV9 and TRGJP. CDR1 and CDR2 (germline): GITISATS, ISYDGTV (reference sequence). This CDR3 contains 17 residues. V lost 2 bases and J lost 4; bases outside the gene matches: 5. CDR3 DNA: TGTGCCTTGTGGGAGGGCCATCAAGAGTTGGGCAAAAAAATCAAGGTATTT. It yields the protein CALWEGHQELGKKIKVF.

This clone rates as large (0.1 to 1%). The chain recombines TRGV2 with TRGJ1 or TRGJ2. CDR3 size: 15 residues. After removal of 1 base from V and 3 bases from J, the junction contained 9 bases not matched to a gene. The germline V gene has CDR1 EGSNGY and CDR2 YDSYNSKV. The CDR3 DNA reads as TGTGCCACCTGGGACGGACCTGGCTCTTATTATAAGAAACTCTTT. Amino acid sequence: CATWDGPGSYYKKLF.

This clone has only a few counts. A much bigger clone sits one base away, suggesting this may be a read error. The same CDR3 arises from other DNA sequences in this sample as well. The rearrangement links TRGV9 to TRGJP. CDR1 GITISATS and CDR2 ISYDGTV come from the germline V gene (reference sequence). This CDR3 is built from 16 residues. V shed 1 base, J shed 4 bases, and the junction held 1 base outside the gene matches. CDR3 in amino acids: CALWEVQELGKKIKVF. CDR3 coding DNA: TGTGCCTTGTGGGAGGTACAAGAGTTGGGCAAAAAAATCAAGGTATTT.

This chain uses TRGV9 with TRGJP. J was trimmed by 5 bases and V by 2 bases; bases with no gene match: 3. Germline loops: CDR1 GITISATS, CDR2 ISYDGTV (reference sequence). This CDR3 contains 16 residues. In nucleotides, the CDR3 is TGTGCCTTGTGGGAGGGAGAAGAGTTGGGCAAAAAAATCAAGGTATTT. This encodes CALWEGEELGKKIKVF.

Remarks on this clone: This likely came from a read error, as a far larger clone is one base away. The chain recombines TRGV2 with TRGJ1 or TRGJ2. The V segment lost 4 bases and the J segment 10 bases; nucleotides outside the gene matches: 7. Germline V gene data show CDR1 as EGSNGY and CDR2 as YDSYNSKV. The CDR3 has 11 residues. The DNA of the CDR3 is TGTGCCACCTGGGAAGGGCGAAAGAAACTCTTT. It yields the protein CATWEGRKKLF.

This clone has more than one count but fewer than ten. The chain joins TRGV2 to TRGJP1. This CDR3 is built from 14 residues. V was pared by 2 bases and J by 7 bases, with 7 bases of the junction left unmatched. Per germline, CDR1 EGSNGY and CDR2 YDSYNSKV. The CDR3 loop reads CATWDEFFGWFKIF. Here the CDR3 DNA reads TGTGCCACCTGGGACGAGTTTTTTGGTTGGTTCAAGATATTT.

The chain has TRGV3 and TRGJP2. The V and J ends lost 4 bases and 3 bases, in that order; junction bases with no gene match: 20. The CDR3 has 19 residues. Germline V CDR1 and CDR2: VTNTFY, YDVSTARD (reference sequence). This CDR3 reads CATWEPRHDVLGSDWIKTF. As DNA, the CDR3 is TGTGCCACCTGGGAACCAAGGCACGACGTTCTCGGTAGTGATTGGATCAAGACGTTT.

About this clone itself: Other nucleotide sequences in the sample specify the same CDR3. The J gene is TRGJP, the V gene TRGV9. CDR3 length equals 15 residues. The germline gives CDR1 GITISATS, CDR2 ISYDGTV (reference sequence). V was pared by 2 bases and J by 7 bases, with 2 bases of the junction left unmatched. The CDR3 loop is CALWEAELGKKIKVF. The DNA for the CDR3 is TGTGCCTTGTGGGAGGCTGAGTTGGGCAAAAAAATCAAGGTATTT.

Regarding this clone: The junction shows a germline mismatch at one end, possibly a read error. Within the sample, other DNA sequences also encode this same CDR3. V and J are TRGV5 and TRGJ1 or TRGJ2. In germline, CDR1 is VINAFY, CDR2 YDVSNSKD. The CDR3 has 14 amino acids. The CDR3 DNA reads as TGTGCCACCTGGGATTACGGAGGCTATTATAAGAAACTCTTC. The encoded protein is CATWDYGGYYKKLF.

V and J are TRGV2 and TRGJ1 or TRGJ2. The trim removed 2 bases at V and 0 bases at J, leaving 4 bases unmatched. The CDR3 is 14 amino acids. The germline gives CDR1 EGSNGY, CDR2 YDSYNSKV. The CDR3 region has the DNA TGTGCCACCTGGGACGCCACGAATTATTATAAGAAACTCTTT. Translating gives CATWDATNYYKKLF.

This clone has a handful of counts. The chain couples TRGV2 to TRGJ1 or TRGJ2. With V trimmed by 5 bases and J by 2 bases, 3 bases remained unmatched. Germline V gives CDR1 EGSNGY, CDR2 YDSYNSKV. This CDR3 has 12 residues. CDR3 in amino acids: CATWVDYYKKLF. CDR3 coding DNA: TGTGCCACCTGGGTCGATTATTATAAGAAACTCTTT.